This TCR beta chain was sequenced during a study of CD8+CD57+ T cells in acquired aplastic anemia. Notes on the study in general: Roughly 28 was the count of CD8+ CDR3 sequences that patients shared with controls.

The CDR3 is made up of 13 amino acids. Germline CDR1 is ENHRY and CDR2 is SYGVKD. V gave up 10 bases and J gave up 4 bases, with 14 bases separating them. This clonotype has only a few counts. Its antigen remains unidentified. For sequencing, patients were chosen who had shown expansion of CD8+CD57+ cells by flow cytometry. Genomic DNA was employed as the template in profiling TCR beta VDJ and CDR3. TCRdb reprocessed the reads via MiXCR and lists one record per CDR3 protein. The sample contains hundreds of thousands of distinct CDR3 sequences, around 32% of which appear only once. The rearrangement uses TRBV10-3 and TRBJ1-5, with D possibly TRBD1 on 6 matching bases. Material: sorted CD4+, CD8+, or CD8+CD57+ T cells (not recorded which) from PBMCs. The receptor was derived from a human donor with aplastic anemia. The CDR3 DNA is TGTGCCAGCAGGGAGGGGGTGAATCAGCCCCAGCATTTT. Its protein is CASREGVNQPQHF.